The present T cell receptor (beta chain) was sequenced within a study of T cell repertoires in cytomegalovirus infection. Across the study: Shared public TCR beta signatures pointed to both CMV infection and a matching HLA type. Study-level findings and limits: Within the response measured ex vivo, HLA-C-restricted CMV-specific TCR beta clonotypes were dominant.

The CDR3 has 15 amino acids. V was shortened by 1 base and J by 5 bases, with 17 bases between the two germline ends. Germline assignment: CDR1 DFQATT and CDR2 SNEGSKA (reference sequence). This clonotype was recorded many times. Its antigen is not identified. Each CDR3 protein gets one entry after TCRdb re-called the reads with MiXCR. The sample comprises 65,000 to 90,000 distinct CDR3 sequences, 3.5% to 4.5% of which are singletons, and under 5.5% rests with the top ten. This chain links TRBV20-1 with TRBJ1-2, with a tentative D call TRBD1 (5 bases). Sequencing was performed on PBMCs. The source of this sequence is a human donor in good health (CMV status not recorded). Some clones in this sample may be carry-over from other donors' samples. The CDR3 sequence is CSARVVRAKWYGYTF. In DNA form, the CDR3 reads TGCAGTGCTAGAGTTGTCAGGGCGAAGTGGTATGGCTACACCTTC.